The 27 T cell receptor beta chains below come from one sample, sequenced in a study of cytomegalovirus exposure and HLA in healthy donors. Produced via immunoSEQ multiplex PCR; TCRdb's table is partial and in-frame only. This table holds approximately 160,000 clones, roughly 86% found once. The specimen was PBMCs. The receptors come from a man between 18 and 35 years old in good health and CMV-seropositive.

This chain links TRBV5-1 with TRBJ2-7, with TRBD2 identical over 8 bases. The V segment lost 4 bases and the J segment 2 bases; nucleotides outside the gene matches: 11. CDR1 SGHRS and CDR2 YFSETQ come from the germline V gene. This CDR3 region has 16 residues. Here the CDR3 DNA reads TGCGCCAGCAGCGGGGGGACTTGGACTAGCACCTACGAGCAGTACTTC. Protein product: CASSGGTWTSTYEQYF.

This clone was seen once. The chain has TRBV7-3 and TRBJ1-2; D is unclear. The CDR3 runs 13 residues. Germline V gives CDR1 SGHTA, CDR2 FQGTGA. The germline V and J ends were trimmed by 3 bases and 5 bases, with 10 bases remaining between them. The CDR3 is CASSFKGGYGYTF. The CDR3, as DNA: TGTGCCAGCAGCTTTAAGGGAGGGTATGGCTACACCTTC.

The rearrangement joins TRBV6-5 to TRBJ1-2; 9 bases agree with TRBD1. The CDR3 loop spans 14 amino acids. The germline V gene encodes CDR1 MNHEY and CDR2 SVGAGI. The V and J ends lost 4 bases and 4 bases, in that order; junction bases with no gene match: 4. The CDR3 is CASSSGQGSYGYTF. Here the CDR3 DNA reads TGTGCCAGCAGTTCCGGACAGGGGTCCTATGGCTACACCTTC.

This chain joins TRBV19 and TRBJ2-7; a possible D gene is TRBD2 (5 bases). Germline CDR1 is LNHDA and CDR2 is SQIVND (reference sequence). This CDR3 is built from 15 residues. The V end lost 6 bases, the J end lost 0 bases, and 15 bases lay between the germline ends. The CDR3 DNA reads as TGTGCCAGTAGCCCCAGTTCGGGGAGCTCCTACGAGCAGTACTTC. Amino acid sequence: CASSPSSGSSYEQYF.

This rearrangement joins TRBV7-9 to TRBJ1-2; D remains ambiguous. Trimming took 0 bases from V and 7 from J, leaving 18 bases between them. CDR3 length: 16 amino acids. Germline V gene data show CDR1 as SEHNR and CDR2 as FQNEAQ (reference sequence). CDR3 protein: CASSLAGGSGPGGYTF. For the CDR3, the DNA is TGTGCCAGCAGCTTAGCGGGAGGGTCAGGACCTGGTGGCTACACCTTC.

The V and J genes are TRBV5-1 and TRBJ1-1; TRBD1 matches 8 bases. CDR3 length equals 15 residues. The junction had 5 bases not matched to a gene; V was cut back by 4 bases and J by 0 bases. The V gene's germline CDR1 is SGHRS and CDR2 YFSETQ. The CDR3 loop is CASSPQGDLNTEAFF. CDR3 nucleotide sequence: TGCGCCAGCAGCCCACAGGGGGATTTGAACACTGAAGCTTTCTTT.

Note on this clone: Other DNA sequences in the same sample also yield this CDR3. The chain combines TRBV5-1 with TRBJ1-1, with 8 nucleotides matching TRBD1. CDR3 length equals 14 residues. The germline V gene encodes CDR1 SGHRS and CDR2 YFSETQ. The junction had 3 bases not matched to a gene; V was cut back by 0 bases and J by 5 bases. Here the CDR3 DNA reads TGCGCCAGCAGCTTGGGTCAGGGGGCGACTGAAGCTTTCTTT. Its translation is CASSLGQGATEAFF.

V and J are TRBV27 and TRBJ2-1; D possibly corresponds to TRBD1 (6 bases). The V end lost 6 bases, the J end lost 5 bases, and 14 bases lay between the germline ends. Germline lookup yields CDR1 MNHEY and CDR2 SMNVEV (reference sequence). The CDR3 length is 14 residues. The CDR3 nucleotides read TGTGCCAGCAGGGGGTTGGGGGCCAACAATGAGCAGTTCTTC. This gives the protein CASRGLGANNEQFF.

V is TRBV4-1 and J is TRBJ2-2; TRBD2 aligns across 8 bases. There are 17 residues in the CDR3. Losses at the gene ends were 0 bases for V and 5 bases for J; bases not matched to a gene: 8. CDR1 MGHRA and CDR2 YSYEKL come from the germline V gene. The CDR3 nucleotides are TGCGCCAGCAGCCAAGATCCCGGGAGGGTTCGTACCGGGGAGCTGTTTTTT. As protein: CASSQDPGRVRTGELFF.

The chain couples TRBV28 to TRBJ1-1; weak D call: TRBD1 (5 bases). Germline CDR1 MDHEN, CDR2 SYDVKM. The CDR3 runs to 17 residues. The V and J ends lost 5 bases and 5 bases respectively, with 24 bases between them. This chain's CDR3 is CASSRLSYKVGGTEAFF. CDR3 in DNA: TGTGCCAGCAGTCGGTTGTCCTACAAAGTGGGGGGGACTGAAGCTTTCTTT.

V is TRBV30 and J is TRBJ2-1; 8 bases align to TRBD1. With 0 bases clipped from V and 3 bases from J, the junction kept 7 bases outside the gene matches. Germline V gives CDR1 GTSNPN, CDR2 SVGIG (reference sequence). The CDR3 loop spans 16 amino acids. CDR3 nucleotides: TGTGCCTGGAGTGTACCGGACAGGGTGAACTACAATGAGCAGTTCTTC. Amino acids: CAWSVPDRVNYNEQFF.

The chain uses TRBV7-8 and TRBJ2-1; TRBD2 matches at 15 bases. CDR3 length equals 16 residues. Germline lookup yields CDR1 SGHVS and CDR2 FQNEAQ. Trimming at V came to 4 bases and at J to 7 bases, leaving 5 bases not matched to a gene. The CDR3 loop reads CASSSWTSGRGNEQFF. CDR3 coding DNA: TGTGCCAGCAGCTCCTGGACTAGCGGGAGGGGTAATGAGCAGTTCTTC.

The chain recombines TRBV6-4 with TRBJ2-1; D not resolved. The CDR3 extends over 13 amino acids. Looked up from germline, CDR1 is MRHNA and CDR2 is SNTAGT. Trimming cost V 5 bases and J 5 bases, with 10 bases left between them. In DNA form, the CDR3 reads TGTGCCAGCAGTCGTAGTCTGAACAATGAGCAGTTCTTC. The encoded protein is CASSRSLNNEQFF.

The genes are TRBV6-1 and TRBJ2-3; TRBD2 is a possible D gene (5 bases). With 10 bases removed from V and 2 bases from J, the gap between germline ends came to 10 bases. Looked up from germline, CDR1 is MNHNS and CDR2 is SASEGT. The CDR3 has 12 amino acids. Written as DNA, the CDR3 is TGTGCCAATAGAGCGGACACAGATACGCAGTATTTT. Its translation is CANRADTDTQYF.

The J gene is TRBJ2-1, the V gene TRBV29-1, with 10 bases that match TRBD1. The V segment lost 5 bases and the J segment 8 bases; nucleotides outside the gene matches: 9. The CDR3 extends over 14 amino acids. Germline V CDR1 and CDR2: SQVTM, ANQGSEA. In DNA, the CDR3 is TGCAGCGTTTGGATCGGGACAGGGGTAGATGAGCAGTTCTTC. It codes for CSVWIGTGVDEQFF.

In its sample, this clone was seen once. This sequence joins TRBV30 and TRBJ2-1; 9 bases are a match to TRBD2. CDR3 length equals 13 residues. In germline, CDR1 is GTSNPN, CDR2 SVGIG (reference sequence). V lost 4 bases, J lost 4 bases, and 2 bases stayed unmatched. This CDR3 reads CAWTREGYNEQFF. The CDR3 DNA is TGTGCCTGGACGCGGGAGGGATACAATGAGCAGTTCTTC.

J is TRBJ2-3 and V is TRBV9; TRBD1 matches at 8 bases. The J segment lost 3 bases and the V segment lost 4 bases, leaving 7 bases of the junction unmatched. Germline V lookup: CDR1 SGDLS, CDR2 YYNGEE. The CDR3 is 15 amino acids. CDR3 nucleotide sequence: TGTGCCAGCAGCTTTAGTACAGGGGGTACAGATACGCAGTATTTT. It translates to CASSFSTGGTDTQYF.

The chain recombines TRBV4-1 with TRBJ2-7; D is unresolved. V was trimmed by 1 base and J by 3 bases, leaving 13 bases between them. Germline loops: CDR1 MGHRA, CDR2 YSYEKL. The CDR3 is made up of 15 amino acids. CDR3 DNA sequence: TGCGCCAGCAGCCAAGTCCTCACTACCTTCTACGAGCAGTACTTC. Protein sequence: CASSQVLTTFYEQYF.

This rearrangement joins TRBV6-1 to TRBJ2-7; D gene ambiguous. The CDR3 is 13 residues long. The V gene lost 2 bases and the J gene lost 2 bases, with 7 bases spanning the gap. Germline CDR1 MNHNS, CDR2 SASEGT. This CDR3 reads CASSEKLAYEQYF. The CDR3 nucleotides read TGTGCCAGCAGTGAAAAATTAGCCTACGAGCAGTACTTC.

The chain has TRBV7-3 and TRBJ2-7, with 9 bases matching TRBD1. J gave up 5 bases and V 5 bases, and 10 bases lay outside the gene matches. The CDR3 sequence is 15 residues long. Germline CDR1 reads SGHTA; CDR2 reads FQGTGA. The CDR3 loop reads CASSIDRDRVHEQYF. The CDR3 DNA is TGTGCCAGCAGCATTGACCGGGACAGGGTCCACGAGCAGTACTTC.

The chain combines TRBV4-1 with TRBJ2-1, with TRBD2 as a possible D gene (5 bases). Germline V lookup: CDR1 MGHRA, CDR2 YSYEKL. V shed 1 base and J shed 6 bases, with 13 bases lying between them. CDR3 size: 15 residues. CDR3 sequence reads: CASSQVLGQLNEQFF. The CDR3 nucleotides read TGCGCCAGCAGCCAAGTACTAGGGCAGCTCAATGAGCAGTTCTTC.

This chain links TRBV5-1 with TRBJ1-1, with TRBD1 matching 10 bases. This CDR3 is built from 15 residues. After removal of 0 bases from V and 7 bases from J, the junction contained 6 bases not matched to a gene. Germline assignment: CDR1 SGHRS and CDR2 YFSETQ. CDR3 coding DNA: TGCGCCAGCAGCTTGGTAGGGACAGGGGTTGTTGAAGCTTTCTTT. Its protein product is CASSLVGTGVVEAFF.

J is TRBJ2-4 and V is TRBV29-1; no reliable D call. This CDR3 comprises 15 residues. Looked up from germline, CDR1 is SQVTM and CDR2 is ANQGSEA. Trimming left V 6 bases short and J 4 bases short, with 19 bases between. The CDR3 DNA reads TGCAGCGTCAGGTTGGTGGGCGAGTTAAAAAACATTCAGTACTTC. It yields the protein CSVRLVGELKNIQYF.

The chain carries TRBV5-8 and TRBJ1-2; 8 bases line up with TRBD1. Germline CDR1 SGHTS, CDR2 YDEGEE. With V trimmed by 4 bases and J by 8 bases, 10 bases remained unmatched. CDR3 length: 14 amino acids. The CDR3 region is CASSPRQGALGYTF. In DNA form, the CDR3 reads TGTGCCAGCAGCCCCCGGCAGGGGGCGCTAGGCTACACCTTC.

DNA of the CDR3: TGCGCCAGCAGTGTAGACAGCCCTAGCACAGATACGCAGTATTTT. Amino acid sequence: CASSVDSPSTDTQYF. This chain joins TRBV10-2 and TRBJ2-3; TRBD1 is a possible D gene (5 bases). This CDR3 region has 15 residues. CDR1 and CDR2 from the germline V gene are WSHSY and SAAADI. Trimming cost V 4 bases and J 0 bases, with 11 bases left between them.

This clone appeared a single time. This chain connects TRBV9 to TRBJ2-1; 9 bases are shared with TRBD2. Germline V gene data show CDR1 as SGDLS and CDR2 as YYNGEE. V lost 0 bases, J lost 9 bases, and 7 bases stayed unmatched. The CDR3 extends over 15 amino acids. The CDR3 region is CASSVVAGVSGEQFF. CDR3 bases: TGTGCCAGCAGCGTAGTAGCGGGAGTATCGGGTGAGCAGTTCTTC. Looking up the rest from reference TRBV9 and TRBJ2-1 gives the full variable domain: DSGVTQTPKHLITATGQRVTLRCSPRSGDLSVYWYQQSLDQGLQFLIQYYNGEERAKGNILERFSAQQFPDLHSELNLSSLELGDSALYFCASSVVAGVSGEQFFGPGTRLTVL.

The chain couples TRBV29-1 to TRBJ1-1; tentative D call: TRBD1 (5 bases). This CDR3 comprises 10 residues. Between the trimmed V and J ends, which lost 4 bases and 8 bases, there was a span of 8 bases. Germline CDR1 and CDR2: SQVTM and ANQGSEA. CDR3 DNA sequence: TGCAGCGTTGCCGGGGGGGAAGCTTTCTTT. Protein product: CSVAGGEAFF.